This T cell receptor (beta chain) came from a study of shared clonotypes between healthy human individuals. Study information: Used for every donor were three CD4 naive, three CD4 memory, two CD8 naive and one CD8 memory plate.

The authors' processing: ImmunoSEQ output lacked quality scores and full-length reads, limiting matched filtering. Sequencing was performed with immunoSEQ multiplex PCR; in TCRdb, only in-frame clones are kept and a portion is missing. V and J calls plus clone size are reproduced from that table; the DNA served to infer D and trimming. Of about 2.4 million clones in the sample, roughly 93% are singletons; the top ten hold about 0.38%. Findings of the study overall: The generation probabilities recorded for non-shared clonotypes fell below those of clonotypes shared by all four donors. Rarefaction showed that sequencing of sorted subsets was incomplete (despite large depth).

CDR3 length: 17 residues. Per germline, CDR1 SEHNR and CDR2 FQNEAQ (reference sequence). Trimming cost V 5 bases and J 7 bases; bases outside gene matches: 14. With regard to this clone: Antigen unknown.

The V call is TRBV7-9, the J call TRBJ2-4; 10 bases line up with TRBD2. Input material: naive CD4+ T cells from PBMCs. The subset here: CD45RA+ positively selected. This clonotype was obtained from a man between 18 and 35 years old in good health. Some clones in this sample may be carry-over from other donors' samples. The CDR3 sequence is CASSQKRGLAIGNIQYF. For the CDR3, the DNA is TGTGCCAGCAGCCAAAAGCGGGGACTAGCGATCGGGAACATTCAGTACTTC.